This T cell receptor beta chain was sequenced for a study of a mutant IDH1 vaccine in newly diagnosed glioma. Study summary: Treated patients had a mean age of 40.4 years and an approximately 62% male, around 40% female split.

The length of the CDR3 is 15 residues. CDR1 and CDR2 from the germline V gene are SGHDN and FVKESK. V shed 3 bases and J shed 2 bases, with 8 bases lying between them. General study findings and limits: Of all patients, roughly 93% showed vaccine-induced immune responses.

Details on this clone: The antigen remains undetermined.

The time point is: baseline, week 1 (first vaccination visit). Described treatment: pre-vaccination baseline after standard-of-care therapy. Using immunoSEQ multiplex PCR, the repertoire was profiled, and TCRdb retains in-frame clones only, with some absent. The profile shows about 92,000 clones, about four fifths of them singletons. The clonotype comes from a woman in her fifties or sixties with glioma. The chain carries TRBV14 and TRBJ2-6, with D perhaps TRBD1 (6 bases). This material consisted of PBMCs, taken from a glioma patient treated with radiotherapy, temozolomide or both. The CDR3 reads CASSQDSPGANVLTF. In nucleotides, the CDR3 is TGTGCCAGCAGCCAGGACAGCCCTGGGGCCAACGTCCTGACTTTC.